This entry lists 13 T cell receptor beta chains sequenced from one sample in a study of breast tumors, draining lymph nodes, adjacent tissues. The lymph nodes were axillary draining lymph nodes from breast cancer patients. Each CDR3 protein gets one entry after TCRdb re-called the multiplex PCR reads with MiXCR. The repertoire has roughly 80,000 distinct CDR3 sequences, around 20% of them found once; the top ten carry around 2.5%. The sample comprised axillary lymph node tissue. All receptors come from a female donor with breast cancer. Some clones in this sample may be carry-over from other donors' samples.

This clonotype was counted ten times or more. The gene calls are TRBV6-5 and TRBJ2-7; D not resolved. Trimming left V 4 bases short and J 7 bases short, with 14 bases between. Germline CDR1 MNHEY, CDR2 SVGAGI. The length of the CDR3 is 13 residues. CDR3 in DNA: TGTGCCAGCAGTTCTGGCTACGGCAGGGAGCAGTACTTC. Translation gives CASSSGYGREQYF.

Concerning this clonotype itself: A read error may account for a junction end that differs from germline. CDR3 protein: CASSATASGANVLTF. In DNA, the CDR3 is TGTGCCAGCAGCGCCACAGCCTCTGGGGCCAACGTCCTGACTTTC. V is TRBV5-1 and J is TRBJ2-6, with unresolved D. Looked up from germline, CDR1 is SGHRS and CDR2 is YFSETQ. CDR3 size: 15 residues.

The V and J genes are TRBV12-1 and TRBJ2-2; the table assigns TRBD1, which was not confirmed against the DNA. TRBV12-1 corresponds to a pseudogene. The CDR3 is made up of 16 amino acids. CDR3 nucleotide sequence: TGTGCCAGCAGCTTTGGTCCCGCCTTTAACACCGGGGAGCTGTTTTTT. This gives the protein CASSFGPAFNTGELFF.

In this sample, this clonotype turned up many times. This CDR3 is CASSLLFGSPLHF. CDR3 coding DNA: TGTGCCAGCAGCTTACTCTTCGGCTCACCCCTCCACTTT. The genes are TRBV7-2 and TRBJ1-6, with no clear D. From germline, CDR1 is SGHTA and CDR2 FQGNSA. V lost 2 bases to trimming and J lost 10 bases, with 9 bases between them. The CDR3 is 13 amino acids.

This clonotype was seen repeatedly, ten times or more. The DNA for the CDR3 is TGCAGCGTTGGCCTCGGGGGGTCGGATTCACCCCTCCACTTT. The encoded protein is CSVGLGGSDSPLHF. The chain links TRBV29-1 to TRBJ1-6; a possible D gene is TRBD1 (5 bases). Germline V gene data show CDR1 as SQVTM and CDR2 as ANQGSEA. The germline V and J ends were trimmed by 4 bases and 8 bases, with 15 bases remaining between them. This CDR3 is 14 amino acids long.

This clonotype showed up many times. The V and J genes are TRBV20-1 and TRBJ2-1, with TRBD2 identical over 7 bases. This CDR3 spans 21 amino acids. The V gene's germline CDR1 is DFQATT and CDR2 SNEGSKA (reference sequence). The junction had 27 bases not matched to a gene; V was cut back by 4 bases and J by 3 bases. The CDR3 DNA follows: TGCAGTGCTATCTCCAGCGGGGTAGAGAACTCCCGTCAGTCGGACTACAATGAGCAGTTCTTC. It translates to CSAISSGVENSRQSDYNEQFF.

The sample holds many counts of this clonotype. The J gene is TRBJ2-7, the V gene TRBV6-2 or TRBV6-3; possibly TRBD1 for D (5 bases). The ends were cut back, 2 bases at V and 0 bases at J, with 23 bases in the middle. The V gene's germline CDR1 is MNHEY and CDR2 SVGEGT. This CDR3 comprises 19 residues. This CDR3 is CASSYPSARWGPSSYEQYF. The CDR3 DNA reads as TGTGCCAGCAGTTACCCCTCGGCCCGATGGGGCCCGAGCTCCTACGAGCAGTACTTC.

Ten or more counts support this clonotype. The chain links TRBV5-4 to TRBJ2-5; D is perhaps TRBD1 (5 bases). Germline CDR1 SGHNT, CDR2 YYREEE (reference sequence). There are 14 residues in the CDR3. V lost 0 bases to trimming and J lost 7 bases, with 13 bases between them. The CDR3, as DNA: TGTGCCAGCAGCTTGGGGGGCAGTAAGGGGACCCAGTACTTC. Translated, it gives CASSLGGSKGTQYF.

This clonotype was detected a few times. As the CDR3 is not closed by the conserved phenylalanine or tryptophan, this likely results from a read error. The chain links TRBV11-3 to TRBJ2-7; TRBD2 matches at 9 bases. This CDR3 has 18 residues. The ends lost 1 base at V and 7 bases at J; junction bases unmatched: 17. In germline, CDR1 is SGHNT, CDR2 YENEEA. The CDR3 spells CASSLVPGEREDPREQYL. As DNA, the CDR3 is TGTGCCAGCAGCTTAGTCCCCGGGGAGCGGGAGGACCCTAGGGAGCAGTACCTC.

This clonotype appeared many times. This chain connects TRBV20-1 to TRBJ1-4; a weak D match, TRBD1 (5 bases). Looked up from germline, CDR1 is DFQATT and CDR2 is SNEGSKA (reference sequence). This CDR3 contains 16 residues. V lost 2 bases, J lost 4 bases, and 17 bases lay in between. The CDR3 sequence: CSARRGEGSGNEKLFF. The DNA of the CDR3 is TGCAGTGCTAGAAGGGGTGAGGGGTCGGGTAATGAAAAACTGTTTTTT.

This clonotype was recorded many times. The CDR3 spells CSASEQNNSPLHF. The CDR3 DNA is TGCAGTGCTAGTGAACAGAATAATTCACCCCTCCACTTT. The rearrangement uses TRBV20-1 and TRBJ1-6; no firm D call. Germline lookup yields CDR1 DFQATT and CDR2 SNEGSKA (reference sequence). The length of the CDR3 is 13 residues. Trimming left V 3 bases short and J 5 bases short, with 8 bases between.

This clonotype occurred many times. The chain links TRBV12-3 or TRBV12-4 to TRBJ2-2; D may be TRBD1 (5 bases). There are 14 residues in the CDR3. V lost 0 bases, J lost 6 bases, and 8 bases lay in between. CDR3 sequence: CASSLAQGSGELFF. The CDR3 DNA is TGTGCCAGCAGTTTAGCTCAGGGATCCGGGGAGCTGTTTTTT.

This clonotype showed up many times. This chain links TRBV4-1 with TRBJ1-5; D uncertain. Germline assignment: CDR1 MGHRA and CDR2 YSYEKL. The CDR3 extends over 15 amino acids. The ends were cut back, 0 bases at V and 1 base at J, with 7 bases in the middle. The CDR3 region has the DNA TGCGCCAGCAGCCAAGATCGTGTAAGCAATCAGCCCCAGCATTTT. It translates to CASSQDRVSNQPQHF.